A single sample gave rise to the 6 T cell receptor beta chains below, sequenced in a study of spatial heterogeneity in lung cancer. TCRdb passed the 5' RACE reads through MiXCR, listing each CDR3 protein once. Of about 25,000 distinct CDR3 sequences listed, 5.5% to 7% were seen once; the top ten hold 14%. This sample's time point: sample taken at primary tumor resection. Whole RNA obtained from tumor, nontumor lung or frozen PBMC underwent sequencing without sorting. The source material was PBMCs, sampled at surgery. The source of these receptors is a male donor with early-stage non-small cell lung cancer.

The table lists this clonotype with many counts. The CDR3 nucleotides are TGCGCCAGCAGCTTGACAGGGATGGGGACCCAGTACTTC. Protein: CASSLTGMGTQYF. This chain uses TRBV5-1 with TRBJ2-5; a possible D gene is TRBD1 (6 bases). Germline CDR1 is SGHRS and CDR2 is YFSETQ. The CDR3 is 13 amino acids. Trimming shortened V by 1 base and J by 7 bases, and 11 bases separated the two germline ends. The full variable domain, with the rest looked up from reference TRBV5-1 and TRBJ2-5, is KAGVTQTPRYLIKTRGQQVTLSCSPISGHRSVSWYQQTPGQGLQFLFEYFSETQRNKGNFPGRFSGRQFSNSRSEMNVSTLELGDSALYLCASSLTGMGTQYFGPGTRLLVL.

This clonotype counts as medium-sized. CDR3 sequence: CSASPAGNTIYF. As DNA, the CDR3 is TGCAGTGCTAGTCCGGCTGGAAACACCATATATTTT. The chain has TRBV20-1 and TRBJ1-3; D is unresolved. CDR3 length equals 12 residues. The germline CDR1 and CDR2 sequences are DFQATT and SNEGSKA (reference sequence). V was trimmed by 3 bases and J by 2 bases, leaving 5 bases between them.

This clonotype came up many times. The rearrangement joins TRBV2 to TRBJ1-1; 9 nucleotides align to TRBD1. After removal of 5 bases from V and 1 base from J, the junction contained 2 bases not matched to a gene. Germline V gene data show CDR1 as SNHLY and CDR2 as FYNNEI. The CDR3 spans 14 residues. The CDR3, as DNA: TGTGCCAGCAGTACAGGGGGCCCGAACACTGAAGCTTTCTTT. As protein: CASSTGGPNTEAFF.

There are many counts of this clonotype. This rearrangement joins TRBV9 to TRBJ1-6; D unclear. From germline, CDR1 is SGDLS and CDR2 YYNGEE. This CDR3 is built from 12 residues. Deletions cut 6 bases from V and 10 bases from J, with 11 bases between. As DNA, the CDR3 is TGTGCCAGCACTCGGACGGGATCACCCCTCCACTTT. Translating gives CASTRTGSPLHF.

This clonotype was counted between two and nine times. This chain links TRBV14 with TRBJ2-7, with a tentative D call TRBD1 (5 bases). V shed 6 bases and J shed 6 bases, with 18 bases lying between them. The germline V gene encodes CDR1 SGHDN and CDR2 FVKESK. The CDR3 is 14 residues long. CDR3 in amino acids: CASRPQGSRVEQYF. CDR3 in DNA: TGTGCCAGCAGACCTCAGGGAAGCCGTGTCGAGCAGTACTTC.

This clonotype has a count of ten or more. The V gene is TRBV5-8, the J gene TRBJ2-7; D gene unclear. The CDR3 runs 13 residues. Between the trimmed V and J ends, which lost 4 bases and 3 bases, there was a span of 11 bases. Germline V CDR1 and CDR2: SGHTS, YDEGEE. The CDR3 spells CASSPDGIYEQYF. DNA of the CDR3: TGTGCCAGCAGCCCGGACGGAATCTACGAGCAGTACTTC.